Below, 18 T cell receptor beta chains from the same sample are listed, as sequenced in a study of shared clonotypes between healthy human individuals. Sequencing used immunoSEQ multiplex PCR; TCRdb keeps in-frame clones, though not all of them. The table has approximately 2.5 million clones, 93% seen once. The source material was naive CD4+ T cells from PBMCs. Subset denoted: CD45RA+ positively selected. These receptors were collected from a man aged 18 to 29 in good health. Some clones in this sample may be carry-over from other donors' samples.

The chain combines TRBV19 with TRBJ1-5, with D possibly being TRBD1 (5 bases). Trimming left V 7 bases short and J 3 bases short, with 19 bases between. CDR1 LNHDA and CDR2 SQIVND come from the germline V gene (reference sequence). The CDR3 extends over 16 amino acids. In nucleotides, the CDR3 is TGTGCCAGTAATACTTTGGGGGAGGGATACAATCAGCCCCAGCATTTT. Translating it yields CASNTLGEGYNQPQHF. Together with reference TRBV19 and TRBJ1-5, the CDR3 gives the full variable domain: DGGITQSPKYLFRKEGQNVTLSCEQNLNHDAMYWYRQDPGQGLRLIYYSQIVNDFQKGDIAEGYSVSREKKESFPLTVTSAQKNPTAFYLCASNTLGEGYNQPQHFGDGTRLSIL.

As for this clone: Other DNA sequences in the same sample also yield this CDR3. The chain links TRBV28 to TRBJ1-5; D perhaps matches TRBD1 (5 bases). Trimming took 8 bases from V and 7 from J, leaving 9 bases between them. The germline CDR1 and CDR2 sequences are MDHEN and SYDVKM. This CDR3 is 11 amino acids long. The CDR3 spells CASAGGQPQHF. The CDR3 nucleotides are TGTGCCAGCGCGGGGGGGCAGCCCCAGCATTTT.

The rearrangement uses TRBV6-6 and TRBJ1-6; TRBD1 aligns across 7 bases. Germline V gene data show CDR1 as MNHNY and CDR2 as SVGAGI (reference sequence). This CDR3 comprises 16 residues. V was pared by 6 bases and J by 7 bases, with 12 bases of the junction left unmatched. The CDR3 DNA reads TGTGCCAGCAGCTCGCGCCCCGACAGGGTCAATTCACCCCTCCACTTT. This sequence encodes CASSSRPDRVNSPLHF.

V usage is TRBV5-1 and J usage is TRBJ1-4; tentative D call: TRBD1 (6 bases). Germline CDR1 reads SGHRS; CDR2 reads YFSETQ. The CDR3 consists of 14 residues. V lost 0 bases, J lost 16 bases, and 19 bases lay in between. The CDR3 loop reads CASSLAQGHPLTFF. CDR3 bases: TGCGCCAGCAGCTTGGCCCAGGGACACCCACTGACGTTTTTT.

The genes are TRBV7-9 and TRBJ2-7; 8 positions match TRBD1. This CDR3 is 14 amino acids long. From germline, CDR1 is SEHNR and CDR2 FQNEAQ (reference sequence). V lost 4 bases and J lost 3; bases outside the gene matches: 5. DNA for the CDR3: TGTGCCAGCAGCTCCGACAGGGGCGGCTACGAGCAGTACTTC. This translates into CASSSDRGGYEQYF.

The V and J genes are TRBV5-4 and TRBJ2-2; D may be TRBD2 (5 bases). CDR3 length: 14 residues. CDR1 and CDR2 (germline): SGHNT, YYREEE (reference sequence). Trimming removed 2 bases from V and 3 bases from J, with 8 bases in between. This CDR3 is CASSFRGDTGELFF. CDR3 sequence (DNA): TGTGCCAGCAGCTTCCGGGGAGACACCGGGGAGCTGTTTTTT.

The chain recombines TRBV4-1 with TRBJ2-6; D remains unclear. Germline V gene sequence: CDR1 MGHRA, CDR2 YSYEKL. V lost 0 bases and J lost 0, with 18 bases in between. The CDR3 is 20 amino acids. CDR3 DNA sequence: TGCGCCAGCAGCCAAGATGGATCCCTTCGTTTTGCCTCTGGGGCCAACGTCCTGACTTTC. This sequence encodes CASSQDGSLRFASGANVLTF.

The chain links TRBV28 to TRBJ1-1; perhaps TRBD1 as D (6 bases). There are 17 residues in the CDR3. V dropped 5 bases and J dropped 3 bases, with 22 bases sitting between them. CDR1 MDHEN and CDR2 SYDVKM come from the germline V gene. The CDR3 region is CASSPDRSIPGDTEAFF. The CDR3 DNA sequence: TGTGCCAGCAGTCCTGACAGGTCTATTCCGGGGGACACTGAAGCTTTCTTT.

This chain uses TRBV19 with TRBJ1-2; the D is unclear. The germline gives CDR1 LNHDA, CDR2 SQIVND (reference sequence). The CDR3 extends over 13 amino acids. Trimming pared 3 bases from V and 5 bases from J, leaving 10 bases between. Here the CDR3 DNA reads TGTGCCAGTAGTATCGGGCAGGAGTATGGCTACACCTTC. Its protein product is CASSIGQEYGYTF.

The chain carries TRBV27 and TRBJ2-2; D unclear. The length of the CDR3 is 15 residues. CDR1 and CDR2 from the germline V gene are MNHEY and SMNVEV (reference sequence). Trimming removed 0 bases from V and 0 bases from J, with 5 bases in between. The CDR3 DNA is TGTGCCAGCAGTTTATCGTTTCCGAACACCGGGGAGCTGTTTTTT. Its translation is CASSLSFPNTGELFF.

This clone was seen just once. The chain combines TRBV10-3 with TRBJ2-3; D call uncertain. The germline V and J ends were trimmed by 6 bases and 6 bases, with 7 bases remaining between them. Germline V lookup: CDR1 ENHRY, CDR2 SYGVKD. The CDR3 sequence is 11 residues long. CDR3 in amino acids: CAIRVGDTQYF. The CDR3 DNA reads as TGTGCCATCAGGGTCGGGGATACGCAGTATTTT.

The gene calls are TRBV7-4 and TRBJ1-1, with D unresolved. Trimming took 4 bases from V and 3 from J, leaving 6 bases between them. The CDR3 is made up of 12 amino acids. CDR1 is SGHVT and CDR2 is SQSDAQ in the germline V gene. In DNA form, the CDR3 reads TGTGCCAGCAGCTCTCGGGACACTGAAGCTTTCTTT. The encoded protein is CASSSRDTEAFF.

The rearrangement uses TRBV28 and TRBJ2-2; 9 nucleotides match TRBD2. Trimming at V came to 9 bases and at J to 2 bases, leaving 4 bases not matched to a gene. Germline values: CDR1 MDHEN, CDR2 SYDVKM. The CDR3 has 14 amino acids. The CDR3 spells CASISGRNTGELFF. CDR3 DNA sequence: TGTGCCAGTATTAGCGGGAGAAACACCGGGGAGCTGTTTTTT. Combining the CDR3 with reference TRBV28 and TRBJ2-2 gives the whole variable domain DVKVTQSSRYLVKRTGEKVFLECVQDMDHENMFWYRQDPGLGLRLIYFSYDVKMKEKGDIPEGYSVSREKKERFSLILESASTNQTSMYLCASISGRNTGELFFGEGSRLTVL.

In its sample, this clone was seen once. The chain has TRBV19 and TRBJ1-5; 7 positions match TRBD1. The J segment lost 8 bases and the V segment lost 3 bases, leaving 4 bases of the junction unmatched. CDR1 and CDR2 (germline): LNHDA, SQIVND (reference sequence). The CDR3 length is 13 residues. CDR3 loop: CASSITRGEPQHF. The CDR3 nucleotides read TGTGCCAGTAGTATTACCAGGGGGGAGCCCCAGCATTTT.

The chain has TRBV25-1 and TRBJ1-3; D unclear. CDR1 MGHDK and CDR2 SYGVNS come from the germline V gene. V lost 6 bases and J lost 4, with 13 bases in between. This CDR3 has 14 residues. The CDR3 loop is CASSTFNTGNTIYF. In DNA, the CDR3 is TGTGCCAGCAGCACCTTTAACACCGGAAACACCATATATTTT.

DNA for the CDR3: TGCAGCGTTGAGGTCGGAGCTACAGATACGCAGTATTTT. Its translation is CSVEVGATDTQYF. This sequence joins TRBV29-1 and TRBJ2-3, with D uncertain. The V gene's germline CDR1 is SQVTM and CDR2 ANQGSEA. CDR3 length: 13 residues. V dropped 3 bases and J dropped 3 bases, with 10 bases sitting between them.

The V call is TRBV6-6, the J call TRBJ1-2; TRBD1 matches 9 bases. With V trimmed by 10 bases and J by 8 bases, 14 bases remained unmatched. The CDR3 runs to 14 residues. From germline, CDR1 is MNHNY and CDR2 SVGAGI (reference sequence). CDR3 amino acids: CATVPGQGWGGYTF. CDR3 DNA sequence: TGTGCCACCGTCCCGGGACAGGGATGGGGCGGCTACACCTTC.

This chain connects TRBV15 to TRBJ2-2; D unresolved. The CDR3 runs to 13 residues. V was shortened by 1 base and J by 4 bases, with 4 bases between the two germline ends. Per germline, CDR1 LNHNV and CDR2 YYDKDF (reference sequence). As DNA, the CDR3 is TGTGCCACCAGCAGAGGGGGCACCGGGGAGCTGTTTTTT. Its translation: CATSRGGTGELFF.